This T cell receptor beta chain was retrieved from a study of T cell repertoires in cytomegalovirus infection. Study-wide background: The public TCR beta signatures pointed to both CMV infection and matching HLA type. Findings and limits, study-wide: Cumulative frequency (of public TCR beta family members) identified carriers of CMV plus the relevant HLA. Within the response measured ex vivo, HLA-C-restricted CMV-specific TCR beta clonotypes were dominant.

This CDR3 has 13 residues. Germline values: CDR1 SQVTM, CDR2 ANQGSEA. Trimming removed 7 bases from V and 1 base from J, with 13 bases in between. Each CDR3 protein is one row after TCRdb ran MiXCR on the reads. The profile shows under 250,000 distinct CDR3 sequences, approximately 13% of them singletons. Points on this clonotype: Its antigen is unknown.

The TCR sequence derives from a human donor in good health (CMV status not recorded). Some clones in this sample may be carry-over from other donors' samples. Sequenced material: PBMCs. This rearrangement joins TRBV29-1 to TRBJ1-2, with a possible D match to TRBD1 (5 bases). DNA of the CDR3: TGCAGCGCCCTCGACAGTCTTAACTATGGCTACACCTTC. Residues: CSALDSLNYGYTF.